This T cell receptor (beta chain) was sequenced during a study of T cells in Graves' hyperthyroidism and ophthalmopathy. Notes on the study in general: Expanded thyroid clonotypes (above 0.001) were mostly also found in blood.

The germline CDR1 and CDR2 sequences are SGHAT and FQNNGV. Trimming cost V 4 bases and J 7 bases; bases outside gene matches: 0. The CDR3 is 14 residues long. With respect to this clonotype: The antigen remains undetermined.

Researchers barred patients who had uncontrolled infection, other autoimmune disease, pregnancy or lactation. The study based diagnoses on clinical symptoms, serum thyroxine and TRAb, thyroid ultrasound and orbital computed tomography. Fresh 10 ml peripheral blood yielded PBMCs. Amplified TCR beta CDR3 regions derived from RNA transcripts. The study used the HTBI primer set for a first-round RT-PCR of the TCR CDR3. Using its own MiXCR run on the multiplex PCR reads, TCRdb lists one record per CDR3 protein. The sample has 640,000 or so distinct CDR3 sequences, over 12% seen once; the top ten hold 6.5% to 9%.

The chain combines TRBV11-2 with TRBJ1-6, with TRBD1 identical over 11 bases. The sample was blood. The source of this sequence is a woman aged 18-30 years with Graves' ophthalmopathy. CDR3 nucleotide sequence: TGTGCCAGCAGCTGGACAGGGGGCAATTCACCCCTCCACTTT. It yields the protein CASSWTGGNSPLHF.